This is a list of T cell receptor beta chains from one sample in a study of T cell responses to AZD1222 COVID-19 vaccine. Profiling relied on immunoSEQ multiplex PCR, and the TCRdb table lists in-frame clones only, not all of them. The sample records 80,000 or so clones, under 95% being singletons. This material consisted of peripheral blood, taken 28 days after the second AZD1222 dose. The receptors derive from an adult who received the AZD1222 COVID-19 vaccine. Both conserved end residues are part of each CDR3. D genes are given only for firm matches. Expanded clones are given a class, and other clones once, few, many or no size at all.

D: -
size: -
J: TRBJ1-6
V: TRBV7-9
CDR3: CASSLVSGTDSPLHF
DNA: TGTGCCAGCAGCTTAGTATCCGGGACTGATTCACCCCTCCACTTT

D: -
size: -
J: TRBJ2-7
V: TRBV27
CDR3: CASSLSPADRLYEQYF
DNA: TGTGCCAGCAGTTTATCCCCAGCGGACCGACTCTACGAGCAGTACTTC

D: TRBD2
size: -
J: TRBJ2-3
V: TRBV18
CDR3: CASSSQPLAGGRTDTQYF
DNA: TGTGCCAGCTCATCGCAACCTCTAGCGGGAGGGCGCACAGATACGCAGTATTTT

D: -
size: -
J: TRBJ1-4
V: TRBV6-5
CDR3: CASSTGTWGEKLFF
DNA: TGTGCCAGCAGCACCGGGACTTGGGGTGAAAAACTGTTTTTT

D: TRBD1
size: -
J: TRBJ1-2
V: TRBV27
CDR3: CASRTGGRYGYTF
DNA: TGTGCCAGCAGGACAGGGGGGAGGTATGGCTACACCTTC

D: TRBD1
size: -
J: TRBJ1-4
V: TRBV3-1/TRBV3-2
CDR3: CASSQWTGPGGKLFF
DNA: TGTGCCAGCAGCCAGTGGACAGGCCCCGGCGGGAAACTGTTTTTT

D: -
size: -
J: TRBJ1-1
V: TRBV6-5
CDR3: CASSRAGGTEAFF
DNA: TGTGCCAGCAGTCGTGCCGGGGGGACTGAAGCTTTCTTT

D: TRBD1
size: few
J: TRBJ1-6
V: TRBV19
CDR3: CASKQGTADSPLHF
DNA: TGTGCCAGTAAGCAGGGGACAGCTGATTCACCCCTCCACTTT

D: TRBD2
size: -
J: TRBJ2-3
V: TRBV3-1/TRBV3-2
CDR3: CASSQKGLAGVGGDTQYF
DNA: TGTGCCAGCAGCCAAAAGGGACTAGCGGGAGTCGGTGGAGATACGCAGTATTTT

D: -
size: -
J: TRBJ2-1
V: TRBV7-9
CDR3: CASSLVDMRAKFF
DNA: TGTGCCAGCAGCTTAGTCGATATGAGAGCCAAGTTCTTC

D: TRBD1
size: -
J: TRBJ1-1
V: TRBV4-3
CDR3: CASSRDRYMNTEAFF
DNA: TGCGCCAGCAGCCGGGACAGGTACATGAACACTGAAGCTTTCTTT

D: TRBD2
size: -
J: TRBJ2-7
V: TRBV6-6
CDR3: CASSIRGLAGSEQYF
DNA: TGTGCCAGCAGTATCCGGGGACTAGCGGGATCCGAGCAGTACTTC

D: TRBD1
size: once
J: TRBJ1-4
V: TRBV15
CDR3: CATSDLGGPNEKLFF
DNA: TGTGCCACCAGCGACCTAGGGGGCCCTAATGAAAAACTGTTTTTT

D: TRBD2
size: -
J: TRBJ2-1
V: TRBV5-1
CDR3: CASSEGTSGRGWNEQFF
DNA: TGCGCCAGCAGCGAAGGGACTAGCGGGAGGGGATGGAATGAGCAGTTCTTC

D: -
size: -
J: TRBJ2-2
V: TRBV2
CDR3: CASSEYKFSGTGELFF
DNA: TGTGCCAGCAGTGAATATAAGTTCTCGGGGACCGGGGAGCTGTTTTTT

D: -
size: -
J: TRBJ1-2
V: TRBV28
CDR3: CASGIQGELIGYTF
DNA: TGTGCCAGTGGCATCCAAGGGGAGCTGATTGGCTACACCTTC

D: -
size: -
J: TRBJ1-2
V: TRBV7-2
CDR3: CASSLVVGGYGYTF
DNA: TGTGCCAGCAGCTTAGTGGTAGGGGGCTATGGCTACACCTTC

D: TRBD2
size: -
J: TRBJ2-1
V: TRBV6-5
CDR3: CASRPLTSGYNEQFF
DNA: TGTGCCAGCAGGCCACTGACTAGCGGTTACAATGAGCAGTTCTTC

D: -
size: -
J: TRBJ2-7
V: TRBV5-4
CDR3: CASSQGSPRGYEQYF
DNA: TGTGCCAGCAGCCAAGGATCTCCTCGGGGGTACGAGCAGTACTTC

D: -
size: once
J: TRBJ1-5
V: TRBV5-6
CDR3: CASSLGTGIDQPQHF
DNA: TGTGCCAGCAGCTTGGGTACAGGGATTGATCAGCCCCAGCATTTT

D: -
size: few
J: TRBJ2-7
V: TRBV20-1
CDR3: CSATFSEQYF
DNA: TGCAGTGCTACATTCAGCGAGCAGTACTTC

D: -
size: -
J: TRBJ1-5
V: TRBV29-1
CDR3: CSVEEVGQPQHF
DNA: TGCAGCGTTGAGGAGGTAGGACAGCCCCAGCATTTT

D: TRBD2
size: -
J: TRBJ2-1
V: TRBV9
CDR3: CASSFATSGRASLLFF
DNA: TGTGCCAGCAGCTTCGCGACTAGCGGGAGGGCCAGTTTGCTGTTCTTC

D: -
size: few
J: TRBJ1-2
V: TRBV19
CDR3: CASTQQGLSYTF
DNA: TGTGCCAGTACCCAACAGGGACTCTCCTACACCTTC

D: TRBD1
size: few
J: TRBJ1-1
V: TRBV11-2
CDR3: CASSLGQGANTEAFF
DNA: TGTGCCAGCAGCTTAGGTCAGGGGGCCAACACTGAAGCTTTCTTT

D: -
size: -
J: TRBJ1-6
V: TRBV28
CDR3: CASLTGTRRSPLHF
DNA: TGTGCCAGCCTTACGGGGACTAGACGGTCACCCCTCCACTTT

D: -
size: -
J: TRBJ1-2
V: TRBV23-1
CDR3: CATSQGEETECNYGYTF
DNA: TGCGCCACCTCCCAAGGGGAAGAGACTGAATGTAACTATGGCTACACCTTC

D: -
size: -
J: TRBJ2-1
V: TRBV6-6
CDR3: CASSSLRDSYNEQFF
DNA: TGTGCCAGCAGTTCCCTCCGGGACTCCTACAATGAGCAGTTCTTC

D: TRBD2
size: -
J: TRBJ2-5
V: TRBV7-2
CDR3: CASSLRLAGGAERAQYF
DNA: TGTGCCAGCAGCTTAAGACTAGCGGGAGGCGCCGAAAGGGCCCAGTACTTC

D: -
size: -
J: TRBJ2-4
V: TRBV5-5
CDR3: CASSLDFGTQGNIQYF
DNA: TGTGCCAGCAGCTTAGACTTTGGCACCCAGGGGAACATTCAGTACTTC

D: TRBD1
size: -
J: TRBJ1-2
V: TRBV19
CDR3: CASSTGQGRDYGYTF
DNA: TGTGCCAGTAGTACGGGACAGGGGCGAGACTATGGCTACACCTTC

D: -
size: -
J: TRBJ2-7
V: TRBV6-5
CDR3: CASRPVDSYEQYF
DNA: TGTGCCAGCAGACCGGTAGACTCCTACGAGCAGTACTTC

D: -
size: -
J: TRBJ2-7
V: TRBV6-5
CDR3: CASSYGRAYEQYF
DNA: TGTGCCAGCAGTTATGGCAGGGCCTACGAGCAGTACTTC

D: -
size: -
J: TRBJ1-5
V: TRBV6-2/TRBV6-3
CDR3: CASSYWSGDSNQPQHF
DNA: TGTGCCAGCAGTTACTGGTCCGGGGATAGCAATCAGCCCCAGCATTTT

D: -
size: -
J: TRBJ2-1
V: TRBV27
CDR3: CASSLESGTYNEQFF
DNA: TGTGCCAGCAGTTTAGAGTCAGGGACCTACAATGAGCAGTTCTTC

D: TRBD1
size: -
J: TRBJ1-2
V: TRBV19
CDR3: CASSSQGANNYGYTF
DNA: TGTGCCAGTAGCTCACAGGGGGCCAATAACTATGGCTACACCTTC

D: -
size: -
J: TRBJ1-2
V: TRBV18
CDR3: CASSNGTAFGYTF
DNA: TGTGCCAGCTCAAACGGGACTGCCTTTGGCTACACCTTC

D: -
size: once
J: TRBJ1-5
V: TRBV29-1
CDR3: CSVAQGSNQPQHF
DNA: TGCAGCGTTGCCCAGGGGAGCAATCAGCCCCAGCATTTT

D: -
size: -
J: TRBJ1-4
V: TRBV7-2
CDR3: CASSLPFLGKLFF
DNA: TGTGCCAGCAGCCTGCCATTTTTGGGAAAACTGTTTTTT

D: TRBD2
size: -
J: TRBJ2-1
V: TRBV5-5
CDR3: CASTIGGGQFF
DNA: TGTGCCAGCACCATCGGGGGGGGGCAGTTCTTC

D: TRBD1
size: -
J: TRBJ2-7
V: TRBV24-1
CDR3: CATSDRVRDRVHEQYF
DNA: TGTGCCACCAGTGACCGAGTCCGGGACAGGGTCCACGAGCAGTACTTC

D: -
size: -
J: TRBJ2-7
V: TRBV19
CDR3: CASSTDSDPVLYEQYF
DNA: TGTGCCAGTAGTACCGACTCGGACCCTGTCCTCTACGAGCAGTACTTC

D: TRBD1
size: -
J: TRBJ2-1
V: TRBV29-1
CDR3: CSVATGQDEQFF
DNA: TGCAGCGTTGCGACAGGGCAGGATGAGCAGTTCTTC

D: -
size: once
J: TRBJ1-1
V: TRBV6-5
CDR3: CASSYEWNTEAFF
DNA: TGTGCCAGCAGTTACGAGTGGAACACTGAAGCTTTCTTT

D: TRBD2
size: -
J: TRBJ2-7
V: TRBV30
CDR3: CAGGLAGTYEQYF
DNA: TGTGCCGGCGGACTAGCGGGGACCTACGAGCAGTACTTC

D: TRBD2
size: -
J: TRBJ2-1
V: TRBV19
CDR3: CASSIASGEGEQFF
DNA: TGTGCCAGTAGTATTGCATCGGGGGAGGGTGAGCAGTTCTTC

D: -
size: -
J: TRBJ1-2
V: TRBV15
CDR3: CATSRDLGSRRGYTF
DNA: TGTGCCACCAGCAGAGATTTGGGATCCAGGCGTGGCTACACCTTC

D: TRBD2
size: -
J: TRBJ2-1
V: TRBV7-2
CDR3: CASSLQREVGEQFF
DNA: TGTGCCAGCAGCTTACAGCGGGAGGTCGGTGAGCAGTTCTTC

D: -
size: once
J: TRBJ2-7
V: TRBV6-5
CDR3: CASSYSFGILRGQYF
DNA: TGTGCCAGCAGTTACTCTTTCGGCATACTACGAGGGCAGTACTTC

D: -
size: -
J: TRBJ1-5
V: TRBV30
CDR3: CARGPQHF
DNA: TGTGCCCGGGGGCCCCAGCATTTT

D: TRBD1
size: -
J: TRBJ2-1
V: TRBV25-1
CDR3: CASSALPGQGGEQFF
DNA: TGTGCCAGCAGTGCTTTACCGGGACAGGGAGGTGAGCAGTTCTTC

D: TRBD2
size: -
J: TRBJ2-2
V: TRBV7-2
CDR3: CASSFLAGEAGELFF
DNA: TGTGCCAGCAGCTTCCTAGCGGGAGAAGCCGGGGAGCTGTTTTTT

D: -
size: -
J: TRBJ2-1
V: TRBV3-1/TRBV3-2
CDR3: CASSLQSGYNEQFF
DNA: TGTGCCAGCAGCCTACAATCAGGGTACAATGAGCAGTTCTTC

D: TRBD2
size: -
J: TRBJ2-3
V: TRBV25-1
CDR3: CASSVTSGSFDTQYF
DNA: TGTGCCAGCAGTGTTACTAGCGGGAGCTTTGATACGCAGTATTTT

D: -
size: -
J: TRBJ1-5
V: TRBV19
CDR3: CASSQSAQPQHF
DNA: TGTGCCAGTAGTCAGAGCGCTCAGCCCCAGCATTTT

D: -
size: -
J: TRBJ2-3
V: TRBV29-1
CDR3: CSVGSTGPDTQYF
DNA: TGCAGCGTTGGGAGTACGGGTCCAGATACGCAGTATTTT

D: -
size: -
J: TRBJ2-3
V: TRBV30
CDR3: CAWSVSGTDTQYF
DNA: TGTGCCTGGAGTGTATCGGGCACAGATACGCAGTATTTT

D: -
size: -
J: TRBJ1-5
V: TRBV7-9
CDR3: CASSLSGAAQPQHF
DNA: TGTGCCAGCAGCTTATCAGGGGCGGCTCAGCCCCAGCATTTT

D: -
size: -
J: TRBJ1-2
V: TRBV5-8
CDR3: CCSGAINYGYTF
DNA: TGTTGTTCGGGGGCCATCAACTATGGCTACACCTTC

D: -
size: -
J: TRBJ2-6
V: TRBV3-1/TRBV3-2
CDR3: CASSQDSSGANVLTF
DNA: TGTGCCAGCAGCCAAGACAGCTCTGGGGCCAACGTCCTGACTTTC